One and the same sample provided the 24 T cell receptor beta chains below, sequenced in a study of blood T cell repertoires in COVID-19. Generated by immunoSEQ multiplex PCR, the TCRdb table keeps only in-frame clones and is missing some. The sample records some 370,000 clones, roughly 86% being singletons. The material sequenced was peripheral blood. These receptors all stem from a woman younger than 45 with COVID-19, enrolled during active disease.

V and J are TRBV2 and TRBJ2-1, with unresolved D. The CDR3 consists of 11 residues. Germline lookup yields CDR1 SNHLY and CDR2 FYNNEI. V gave up 3 bases and J gave up 7 bases, with 4 bases separating them. CDR3 DNA sequence: TGTGCCAGCAGTGAGAGAAATGAGCAGTTCTTC. Its translation: CASSERNEQFF.

This rearrangement joins TRBV4-1 to TRBJ1-2; unclear D gene. Germline CDR1 MGHRA, CDR2 YSYEKL. V was trimmed by 1 base and J by 8 bases, leaving 14 bases between them. The CDR3 totals 14 residues. The chain's CDR3 is CASSQVAGLGGYTF. CDR3 DNA sequence: TGCGCCAGCAGCCAAGTGGCAGGTCTTGGAGGCTACACCTTC.

The rearrangement links TRBV4-1 to TRBJ2-1; maybe TRBD2 (5 bases). The germline V gene has CDR1 MGHRA and CDR2 YSYEKL. The ends were cut back, 0 bases at V and 0 bases at J, with 12 bases in the middle. The CDR3 consists of 17 residues. The CDR3 sequence is CASSQDPQRTSYNEQFF. The CDR3 nucleotides are TGCGCCAGCAGCCAAGACCCCCAGCGGACCTCCTACAATGAGCAGTTCTTC.

The chain carries TRBV7-2 and TRBJ1-3, with D possibly TRBD1 on 5 matching bases. The CDR3 is 14 amino acids. The germline V and J ends were trimmed by 5 bases and 0 bases, with 8 bases remaining between them. Germline V gives CDR1 SGHTA, CDR2 FQGNSA. The CDR3 bases are TGTGCCAGCAGCCAGGGCAACTCTGGAAACACCATATATTTT. Translation gives CASSQGNSGNTIYF.

V gene TRBV30 combines with J gene TRBJ1-6; D might be TRBD1 (5 bases). Germline CDR1 is GTSNPN and CDR2 is SVGIG (reference sequence). With 4 bases removed from V and 7 bases from J, the gap between germline ends came to 14 bases. The CDR3 length is 14 residues. CDR3 sequence (DNA): TGTGCCTGGACCTACACAGGATGGAATTCACCCCTCCACTTT. Its protein product is CAWTYTGWNSPLHF.

J is TRBJ2-1 and V is TRBV30; 7 bases match TRBD2. Germline CDR1 and CDR2: GTSNPN and SVGIG (reference sequence). The ends lost 2 bases at V and 7 bases at J; junction bases unmatched: 11. The CDR3 length is 15 residues. In DNA, the CDR3 is TGTGCCTGGAGTTCCCAGCGAGTCGGGGGGAATGAGCAGTTCTTC. Translating it yields CAWSSQRVGGNEQFF. The full variable domain, its missing parts supplied by reference TRBV30 and TRBJ2-1, is SQTIHQWPATLVQPVGSPLSLECTVEGTSNPNLYWYRQAAGRGLQLLFYSVGIGQISSEVPQNLSASRPQDRQFILSSKKLLLSDSGFYLCAWSSQRVGGNEQFFGPGTRLTVL.

J is TRBJ1-1 and V is TRBV7-9, with TRBD1 matching over 7 bases. Germline trimming cut 7 bases from V and 0 bases from J; bases unmatched to any gene: 8. The CDR3 has 15 residues. Germline lookup yields CDR1 SEHNR and CDR2 FQNEAQ (reference sequence). Here the CDR3 DNA reads TGTGCCAGCACCAAAGGGGGACAGCTGAACACTGAAGCTTTCTTT. This sequence encodes CASTKGGQLNTEAFF.

The chain combines TRBV6-6 with TRBJ1-4, with 7 bases aligning to TRBD1. There are 13 residues in the CDR3. V shed 7 bases and J 7 bases; nucleotides not matched to a gene: 6. Germline CDR1 reads MNHNY; CDR2 reads SVGAGI (reference sequence). The CDR3 nucleotides are TGTGCCAGCAATCCCCAGGGGGGTGAAAAACTGTTTTTT. This sequence encodes CASNPQGGEKLFF.

This clone was picked up a small number of times. Other DNA sequences of this sample code for an identical CDR3. J is TRBJ2-7 and V is TRBV9; perhaps TRBD2 as D (5 bases). There are 14 residues in the CDR3. V was shortened by 0 bases and J by 0 bases, with 7 bases between the two germline ends. Germline CDR1 is SGDLS and CDR2 is YYNGEE. The CDR3 loop reads CASSVGGSSYEQYF. As DNA, the CDR3 is TGTGCCAGCAGCGTAGGTGGGAGCTCCTACGAGCAGTACTTC.

The V call is TRBV25-1, the J call TRBJ2-7, with D possibly being TRBD2 (6 bases). CDR1 is MGHDK, CDR2 SYGVNS, per germline. The CDR3 spans 14 residues. V gave up 3 bases and J gave up 2 bases, with 11 bases separating them. CDR3 protein: CASSDMTSTYEQYF. The CDR3 DNA sequence: TGTGCCAGCAGTGACATGACTAGTACCTACGAGCAGTACTTC.

The chain carries TRBV6-5 and TRBJ1-4; the match to TRBD1 covers 9 bases. Germline trimming cut 6 bases from V and 5 bases from J; bases unmatched to any gene: 4. This CDR3 comprises 14 residues. Germline values: CDR1 MNHEY, CDR2 SVGAGI. The DNA for the CDR3 is TGTGCCAGCAGAACAGGGGGCGAGAATGAAAAACTGTTTTTT. Translating gives CASRTGGENEKLFF.

The chain employs TRBV5-5 and TRBJ2-7, with 9 bases fitting TRBD2. The CDR3 totals 16 residues. V lost 6 bases and J lost 3; bases outside the gene matches: 13. Germline CDR1 is SGHKS and CDR2 is YYEKEE (reference sequence). The CDR3 sequence: CASIQRRTSAIYEQYF. CDR3 coding DNA: TGTGCCAGCATCCAACGCCGGACTAGCGCGATCTACGAGCAGTACTTC.

CDR3 protein: CAWGAQAGTDTQYF. The DNA for the CDR3 is TGTGCCTGGGGCGCCCAGGCCGGCACAGATACGCAGTATTTT. The chain links TRBV30 to TRBJ2-3; D is undetermined. The V end was cut by 5 bases, the J end by 1 base, with 13 bases between. There are 14 residues in the CDR3. Germline V gene data show CDR1 as GTSNPN and CDR2 as SVGIG (reference sequence). Full variable domain (remainder filled in from reference TRBV30 and TRBJ2-3): SQTIHQWPATLVQPVGSPLSLECTVEGTSNPNLYWYRQAAGRGLQLLFYSVGIGQISSEVPQNLSASRPQDRQFILSSKKLLLSDSGFYLCAWGAQAGTDTQYFGPGTRLTVL.

The chain carries TRBV11-3 and TRBJ2-5; TRBD2 might be the D (7 bases). Trimming shortened V by 6 bases and J by 4 bases, and 18 bases separated the two germline ends. The V gene's germline CDR1 is SGHNT and CDR2 YENEEA. The CDR3 length is 15 residues. CDR3 sequence (DNA): TGTGCCAGCAGTCAAAGCCGGGGGGCAGGAGAGACCCAGTACTTC. This sequence encodes CASSQSRGAGETQYF.

The chain carries TRBV18 and TRBJ1-1; D is possibly TRBD1 (5 bases). Germline loops: CDR1 KGHSH, CDR2 LQKENI. The V end was cut by 3 bases, the J end by 7 bases, with 15 bases between. This CDR3 comprises 14 residues. CDR3 in amino acids: CASSPRQGVDEAFF. The CDR3 DNA is TGTGCCAGCTCACCCCGGCAGGGTGTCGATGAAGCTTTCTTT.

The rearrangement links TRBV3-1 (or the pseudogene TRBV3-2) to TRBJ2-7; no firm D call. In germline, CDR1 is LGHDT, CDR2 YNNKEL (reference sequence). V was trimmed by 2 bases and J by 5 bases, leaving 7 bases between them. CDR3 size: 12 residues. CDR3 protein: CASSQRSDEQYF. The CDR3 nucleotides read TGTGCCAGCAGCCAAAGATCGGACGAGCAGTACTTC.

The V call is TRBV3-1 (or the pseudogene TRBV3-2), the J call TRBJ2-3, with 7 nucleotides matching TRBD2. J was trimmed by 2 bases and V by 3 bases; bases with no gene match: 2. CDR3 length: 14 amino acids. Germline assignment: CDR1 LGHDT and CDR2 YNNKEL (reference sequence). The CDR3 loop is CASSQGTITDTQYF. CDR3 DNA sequence: TGTGCCAGCAGCCAGGGGACTATCACAGATACGCAGTATTTT.

The chain employs TRBV7-9 and TRBJ2-1; D perhaps matches TRBD2 (6 bases). Germline CDR1 is SEHNR and CDR2 is FQNEAQ (reference sequence). The CDR3 loop spans 14 amino acids. The V end lost 4 bases, the J end lost 9 bases, and 16 bases lay between the germline ends. The CDR3 bases are TGTGCCAGCAGCTCGGACGGAGGGTTGTTTGAGCAGTTCTTC. Protein product: CASSSDGGLFEQFF.

The chain couples TRBV30 to TRBJ2-3; D possibly corresponds to TRBD1 (5 bases). Germline-derived CDR1 and CDR2 are GTSNPN and SVGIG (reference sequence). The CDR3 consists of 15 residues. The V end was cut by 0 bases, the J end by 0 bases, with 10 bases between. The CDR3 DNA sequence: TGTGCCTGGAGTGTAGGGGCAGGTAGCACAGATACGCAGTATTTT. Translated, it gives CAWSVGAGSTDTQYF.

The rearrangement joins TRBV6-5 to TRBJ1-2, with D uncertain. The CDR3 runs 15 residues. The V gene's germline CDR1 is MNHEY and CDR2 SVGAGI. Trimming took 7 bases from V and 3 from J, leaving 18 bases between them. CDR3 bases: TGTGCCAGCATGGGGAGGACTCACGGGCACTATGGCTACACCTTC. It translates to CASMGRTHGHYGYTF.

This sequence joins TRBV6-5 and TRBJ2-3, with 7 bases that match TRBD1. The CDR3 is made up of 13 amino acids. J gave up 0 bases and V 6 bases, and 0 bases lay outside the gene matches. Germline loops: CDR1 MNHEY, CDR2 SVGAGI. CDR3 sequence: CASRGQSTDTQYF. The CDR3 DNA is TGTGCCAGCAGGGGACAGAGCACAGATACGCAGTATTTT.

V usage is TRBV27 and J usage is TRBJ1-5; D may be TRBD1 (5 bases). The V end lost 1 base, the J end lost 6 bases, and 10 bases lay between the germline ends. Per the germline V gene, CDR1 is MNHEY and CDR2 is SMNVEV (reference sequence). There are 14 residues in the CDR3. In nucleotides, the CDR3 is TGTGCCAGCAGTTTATGGCAGGGTAGTCAGCCCCAGCATTTT. Encoded protein: CASSLWQGSQPQHF.

The genes are TRBV3-1 (or the pseudogene TRBV3-2) and TRBJ2-7; 9 nucleotides agree with TRBD1. Germline V CDR1 and CDR2: LGHDT, YNNKEL (reference sequence). With 4 bases clipped from V and 6 bases from J, the junction kept 10 bases outside the gene matches. The CDR3 consists of 15 residues. For the CDR3, the DNA is TGTGCCAGCAGCCTAACAGGGGGCTCAGTTTCCGAGCAGTACTTC. It translates to CASSLTGGSVSEQYF.

The chain is built from TRBV7-9 and TRBJ1-2; no clear D. The V gene's germline CDR1 is SEHNR and CDR2 FQNEAQ (reference sequence). Trimming cost V 5 bases and J 0 bases, with 13 bases left between them. This CDR3 has 15 amino acids. Here the CDR3 reads CASSESREANYGYTF. CDR3 in DNA: TGTGCCAGCAGCGAGAGTCGCGAAGCTAACTATGGCTACACCTTC.